Listed below are T cell receptor beta chains from one sample, sequenced in a study of T cells in localized non-small cell lung cancer. The data were produced by immunoSEQ multiplex PCR, yet TCRdb's version contains in-frame clones alone and is incomplete. This table holds 15,000 to 20,000 clones, over 75% found once. The material was peripheral blood, obtained before any cancer treatment. Receptors originate from a male donor at least 60 years old with stage I lung adenocarcinoma. The CDR3 runs from the conserved cysteine through the conserved F or W. A D gene is named only where the DNA matches it firmly. Clone size is shown for a subset of rows, as once, few, many or a class of expanded clone.

17	-	TRBD1	TRBV19	TRBJ1-5	CASSKMTGGYSNQPQHF	TGTGCTAGTAGTAAAATGACAGGGGGTTATAGCAATCAGCCCCAGCATTTT
13	-	-	TRBV27	TRBJ2-3	CASSFRGTDTQYF	TGTGCCAGCAGTTTCCGGGGGACAGATACGCAGTATTTT
11	-	-	TRBV5-8	TRBJ2-7	CGAALLDEQYF	TGTGGAGCAGCTTTATTAGACGAGCAGTACTTC
14	-	-	TRBV6-6	TRBJ2-1	CASRSMWGEDEQFF	TGTGCCAGCAGATCAATGTGGGGGGAGGATGAGCAGTTCTTC
14	-	TRBD1	TRBV19	TRBJ1-2	CASSIGTANYGYTF	TGTGCCAGTAGTATTGGGACAGCTAACTATGGCTACACCTTC
13	-	-	TRBV5-6	TRBJ2-7	CASSWDKTYEQYF	TGTGCCAGCAGCTGGGACAAAACCTACGAGCAGTACTTC
17	few	-	TRBV30	TRBJ2-6	CAWSRGVLEAGANVLTF	TGTGCCTGGAGTAGGGGCGTCCTGGAGGCTGGGGCCAACGTCCTGACTTTC
15	-	TRBD1	TRBV2	TRBJ2-3	CASSRDRGRTDTQYF	TGTGCCAGCAGTCGGGACAGGGGGCGCACAGATACGCAGTATTTT
13	-	-	TRBV7-6	TRBJ2-1	CASSYGRYNEQFF	TGTGCCAGCAGCTACGGACGCTACAATGAGCAGTTCTTC
12	-	-	TRBV19	TRBJ1-1	CASSNRDTEAFF	TGTGCCAGTAGTAACAGGGACACTGAAGCTTTCTTT
14	few	-	TRBV7-9	TRBJ2-2	CASSLGWPAGELFF	TGTGCCAGCAGCTTAGGCTGGCCTGCCGGGGAGCTGTTTTTT
15	-	-	TRBV5-6	TRBJ1-6	CASSLGSSYNSPLHF	TGTGCCAGCAGCTTGGGGAGCTCCTATAATTCACCCCTCCACTTT
15	-	TRBD2	TRBV6-6	TRBJ2-3	CASSYEREPTDTQYF	TGTGCCAGCAGTTACGAGCGGGAGCCCACAGATACGCAGTATTTT
12	-	-	TRBV2	TRBJ1-3	CASSNLGNTIYF	TGTGCCAGCAGTAACTTGGGAAACACCATATATTTT
17	-	-	TRBV5-6	TRBJ1-1	CASSLESMGALNTEAFF	TGTGCCAGCAGCTTGGAGTCGATGGGGGCGTTGAACACTGAAGCTTTCTTT
15	-	TRBD2	TRBV5-5	TRBJ2-7	CASSFKTSMSYEQYF	TGTGCCAGCAGCTTCAAGACTAGCATGTCCTACGAGCAGTACTTC
17	-	TRBD2	TRBV18	TRBJ2-3	CASSPPGLASSTDTQYF	TGTGCCAGCTCACCACCGGGACTAGCGAGCAGCACAGATACGCAGTATTTT
16	-	-	TRBV15	TRBJ1-2	CATSRVRDSPGAGYTF	TGTGCCACCAGCAGAGTCCGGGACTCACCCGGGGCGGGCTACACCTTC
12	few	TRBD1	TRBV27	TRBJ1-1	CASSALTGNAFF	TGTGCCAGCAGTGCCCTGACAGGGAATGCTTTCTTT
14	-	-	TRBV7-6	TRBJ2-7	CASSLAVGAYEQYF	TGTGCCAGCAGCTTAGCGGTGGGGGCGTACGAGCAGTACTTC
11	-	-	TRBV20-1	TRBJ2-7	CSARTEYEQYF	TGCAGTGCTCGTACAGAATACGAGCAGTACTTC
14	once	-	TRBV7-2	TRBJ1-1	CASSRMGGRTEAFF	TGTGCCAGCAGCCGTATGGGGGGGCGCACTGAAGCTTTCTTT
17	-	-	TRBV5-4	TRBJ1-2	CASSAPSGGRANYGYTF	TGTGCCAGCAGCGCCCCTTCCGGGGGGAGGGCCAACTATGGCTACACCTTC
15	-	-	TRBV6-6	TRBJ2-3	CAGAGSTDYADTQYF	TGTGCCGGGGCGGGGAGCACGGATTATGCAGATACGCAGTATTTT
17	few	TRBD1	TRBV10-3	TRBJ1-2	CAISRKQGDVANYGYTF	TGTGCCATCAGTAGAAAACAGGGGGATGTAGCTAACTATGGCTACACCTTC
16	once	TRBD1	TRBV4-1	TRBJ2-7	CASSLQGTGVSYEQYF	TGCGCCAGCAGCCTGCAAGGGACAGGGGTTTCCTACGAGCAGTACTTC
15	-	TRBD1	TRBV6-9	TRBJ2-3	CASSYGQGPTDTQYF	TGTGCCAGCAGTTACGGACAGGGACCCACAGATACGCAGTATTTT
13	-	-	TRBV10-3	TRBJ1-1	CAISGVMNTEAFF	TGTGCCATCTCGGGGGTTATGAACACTGAAGCTTTCTTT
14	-	-	TRBV7-3	TRBJ2-7	CASSLTSGSYEQYF	TGTGCCAGCAGCTTAACCTCCGGGAGCTACGAGCAGTACTTC
13	-	-	TRBV6-5	TRBJ1-1	CASSYSNLGRAFF	TGTGCCAGCAGTTACTCGAACCTGGGACGGGCTTTCTTT
17	-	TRBD1	TRBV18	TRBJ1-1	CASSPPGQGVWFWGAFF	TGTGCCAGCTCACCACCTGGACAGGGGGTTTGGTTTTGGGGAGCTTTCTTT
13	few	-	TRBV27	TRBJ2-1	CASQGGGYNEQFF	TGTGCCAGCCAGGGGGGAGGGTACAATGAGCAGTTCTTC
12	-	-	TRBV6-1	TRBJ2-1	CASRSAVNEQFF	TGTGCCAGCAGGTCAGCGGTTAATGAGCAGTTCTTC